The 2 T cell receptor beta chains given below trace back to one sample, sequenced in a study of Tregs in tolerant kidney transplant recipients. Only in-frame clones appear in the TCRdb table, and some are missing; sequencing was by immunoSEQ multiplex PCR. The repertoire shows 48,000 or so clones; the top ten hold around 0.8%. Sequenced material: CD4+ T cells from blood, taken before the transplant. The receptors stem from a human donor who received a combined kidney and bone marrow transplant.

The covered CDR3 bases are TGTGCCACCAGACTTAGCGTAACCTACGAG. Protein sequence: CATRLSVTYE. The whole CDR3 protein reads CATRLSVTYEQYF. The chain combines TRBV2 with TRBJ2-7; TRBD2 is a possible D gene (5 bases). The read ends 3 residues shy of where the CDR3 ends; the end is completed using the germline J gene. CDR1 is SNHLY and CDR2 is FYNNEI in the germline V gene. There are 13 residues in the CDR3. The germline V and J ends were trimmed by 10 bases and 2 bases, with 15 bases remaining between them.

With respect to this clone: The CDR3 is cut off 3 residues early in the read; its end comes from the germline J gene. The gene calls are TRBV5-1 and TRBJ2-1, with 12 bases lining up with TRBD2. V lost 5 bases, J lost 6 bases, and 12 bases stayed unmatched. The CDR3 runs to 17 residues. Germline lookup yields CDR1 SGHRS and CDR2 YFSETQ. Incomplete CDR3 DNA: TGCGCCAGCAGGCTAGCGGGAGGGCCATTCCCTATCAATGAG. Protein product: CASRLAGGPFPINE. The full CDR3 sequence reads CASRLAGGPFPINEQFF.